This T cell receptor (beta chain) was sequenced during a study of blood T cell repertoires in COVID-19. Using immunoSEQ multiplex PCR, the repertoire was profiled, and TCRdb retains in-frame clones only, with some absent. Among about 190,000 clones listed, roughly four fifths were seen once. Germline V lookup: CDR1 MNHEY, CDR2 SMNVEV (reference sequence). The germline V and J ends were trimmed by 8 bases and 7 bases, with 9 bases remaining between them. The CDR3 contains 11 residues. This receptor was identified in a woman between 45 and 65 years old with acute or convalescent COVID-19. The chain recombines TRBV27 with TRBJ1-3, with no clear D. Sample: peripheral blood. DNA of the CDR3: TGTGCCAGCCGAATCGCGAACACCATATATTTT. Its translation: CASRIANTIYF.